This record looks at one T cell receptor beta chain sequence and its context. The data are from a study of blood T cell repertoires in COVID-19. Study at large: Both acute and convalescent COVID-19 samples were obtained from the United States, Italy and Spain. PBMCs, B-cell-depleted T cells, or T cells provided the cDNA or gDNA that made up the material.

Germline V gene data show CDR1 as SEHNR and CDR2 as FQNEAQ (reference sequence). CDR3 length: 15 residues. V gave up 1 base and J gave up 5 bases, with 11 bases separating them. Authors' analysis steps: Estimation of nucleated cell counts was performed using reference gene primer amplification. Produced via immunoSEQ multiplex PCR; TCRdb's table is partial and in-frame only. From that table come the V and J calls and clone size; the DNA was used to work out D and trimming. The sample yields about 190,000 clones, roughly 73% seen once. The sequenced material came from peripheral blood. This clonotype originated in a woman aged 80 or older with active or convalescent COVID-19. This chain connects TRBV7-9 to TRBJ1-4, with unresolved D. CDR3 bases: TGTGCCAGCAGCTTAGGTGCGGGTTCGAATGAAAAACTGTTTTTT. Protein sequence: CASSLGAGSNEKLFF.